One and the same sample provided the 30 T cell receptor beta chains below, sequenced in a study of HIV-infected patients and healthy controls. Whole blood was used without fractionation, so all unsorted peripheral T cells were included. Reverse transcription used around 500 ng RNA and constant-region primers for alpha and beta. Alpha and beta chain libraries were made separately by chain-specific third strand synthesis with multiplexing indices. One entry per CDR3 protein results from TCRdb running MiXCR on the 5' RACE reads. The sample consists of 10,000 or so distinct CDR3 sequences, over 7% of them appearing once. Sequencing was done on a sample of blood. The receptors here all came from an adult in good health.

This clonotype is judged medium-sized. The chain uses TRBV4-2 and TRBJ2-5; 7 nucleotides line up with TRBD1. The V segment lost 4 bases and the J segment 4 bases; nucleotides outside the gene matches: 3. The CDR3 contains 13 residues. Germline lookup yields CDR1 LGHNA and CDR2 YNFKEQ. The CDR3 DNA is TGTGCCAGCAGCCGGGCAGGGGGAGAGACCCAGTACTTC. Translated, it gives CASSRAGGETQYF.

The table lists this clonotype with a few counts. The CDR3 DNA reads TGTGCCAGCAGTTACACGGCGGGAGTAGACGAGCAGTACTTC. Amino acids: CASSYTAGVDEQYF. V and J are TRBV6-2 or TRBV6-3 and TRBJ2-7; 7 bases line up with TRBD2. Germline CDR1 is MNHEY and CDR2 is SVGEGT. The CDR3 is 14 residues long. V lost 2 bases, J lost 5 bases, and 6 bases stayed unmatched.

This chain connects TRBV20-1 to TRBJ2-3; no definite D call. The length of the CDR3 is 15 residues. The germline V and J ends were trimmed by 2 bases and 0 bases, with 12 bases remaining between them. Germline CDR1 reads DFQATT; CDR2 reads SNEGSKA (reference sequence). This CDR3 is CSARPRTVSTDTQYF. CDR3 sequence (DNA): TGCAGTGCTAGACCAAGGACGGTTAGCACAGATACGCAGTATTTT.

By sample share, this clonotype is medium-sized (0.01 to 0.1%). CDR3: CASSLSLLTDTQYF. CDR3 coding DNA: TGTGCCAGCAGCCTTTCGTTACTAACAGATACGCAGTATTTT. This sequence joins TRBV28 and TRBJ2-3; D uncertain. This CDR3 is 14 amino acids long. Germline loops: CDR1 MDHEN, CDR2 SYDVKM. V lost 6 bases to trimming and J lost 3 bases, with 13 bases between them.

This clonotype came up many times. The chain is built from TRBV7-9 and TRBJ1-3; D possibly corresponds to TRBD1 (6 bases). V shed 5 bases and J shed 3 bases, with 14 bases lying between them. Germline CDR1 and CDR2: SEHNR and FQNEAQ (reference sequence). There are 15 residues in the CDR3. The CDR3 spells CASSPQGPSGNTIYF. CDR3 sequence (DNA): TGTGCCAGCAGCCCCCAGGGGCCCAGTGGAAACACCATATATTTT. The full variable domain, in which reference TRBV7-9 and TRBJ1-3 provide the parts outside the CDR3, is DTGVSQNPRHKITKRGQNVTFRCDPISEHNRLYWYRQTLGQGPEFLTYFQNEAQLEKSRLLSDRFSAERPKGSFSTLEIQRTEQGDSAMYLCASSPQGPSGNTIYFGEGSWLTVV.

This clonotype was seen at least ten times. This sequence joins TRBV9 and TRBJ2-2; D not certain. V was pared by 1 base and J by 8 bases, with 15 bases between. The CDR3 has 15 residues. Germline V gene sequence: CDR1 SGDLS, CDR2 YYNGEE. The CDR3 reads CASSVHTLNPGELFF. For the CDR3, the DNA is TGTGCCAGCAGCGTACACACCCTGAACCCAGGGGAGCTGTTTTTT. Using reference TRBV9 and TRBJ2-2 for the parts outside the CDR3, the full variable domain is DSGVTQTPKHLITATGQRVTLRCSPRSGDLSVYWYQQSLDQGLQFLIQYYNGEERAKGNILERFSAQQFPDLHSELNLSSLELGDSALYFCASSVHTLNPGELFFGEGSRLTVL.

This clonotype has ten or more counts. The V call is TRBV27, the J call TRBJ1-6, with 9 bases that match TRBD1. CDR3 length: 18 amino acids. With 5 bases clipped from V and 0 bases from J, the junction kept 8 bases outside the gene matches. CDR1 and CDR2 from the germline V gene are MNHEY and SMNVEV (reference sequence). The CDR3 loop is CASSPQTGGRSYNSPLHF. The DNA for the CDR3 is TGTGCCAGCAGTCCGCAAACAGGGGGCCGCTCCTATAATTCACCCCTCCACTTT.

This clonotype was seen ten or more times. The CDR3 is CATSGGGARSEQFF. As DNA, the CDR3 is TGTGCCACCAGTGGCGGAGGGGCCCGTAGTGAGCAGTTCTTC. The rearrangement links TRBV24-1 to TRBJ2-1; tentative D call: TRBD2 (6 bases). V lost 5 bases and J 9 bases, leaving 16 bases between the germline ends. Looked up from germline, CDR1 is KGHDR and CDR2 is SFDVKD. The CDR3 totals 14 residues.

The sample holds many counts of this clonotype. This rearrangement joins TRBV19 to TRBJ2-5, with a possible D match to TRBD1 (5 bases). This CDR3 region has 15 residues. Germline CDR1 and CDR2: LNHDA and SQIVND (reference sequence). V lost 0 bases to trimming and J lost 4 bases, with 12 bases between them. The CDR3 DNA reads TGTGCCAGTAGTATAGACCCCAGGGATCGAGAGACCCAGTACTTC. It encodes CASSIDPRDRETQYF.

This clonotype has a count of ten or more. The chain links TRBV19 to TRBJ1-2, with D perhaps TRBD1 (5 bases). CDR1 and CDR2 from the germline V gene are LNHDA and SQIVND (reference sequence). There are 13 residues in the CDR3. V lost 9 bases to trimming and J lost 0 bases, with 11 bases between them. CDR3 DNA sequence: TGTGCCAGCCTGACAGCCACTAACTATGGCTACACCTTC. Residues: CASLTATNYGYTF. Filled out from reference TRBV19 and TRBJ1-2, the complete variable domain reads DGGITQSPKYLFRKEGQNVTLSCEQNLNHDAMYWYRQDPGQGLRLIYYSQIVNDFQKGDIAEGYSVSREKKESFPLTVTSAQKNPTAFYLCASLTATNYGYTFGSGTRLTVV.

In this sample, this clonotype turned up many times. CDR3 in DNA: TGCGCCAGCAGCTTGACAGAAATCGATTCACCCCTCCACTTT. Encoded protein: CASSLTEIDSPLHF. The rearrangement links TRBV5-1 to TRBJ1-6; D is ambiguous. The CDR3 runs 14 residues. The germline CDR1 and CDR2 sequences are SGHRS and YFSETQ. Trimming took 1 base from V and 8 from J, leaving 10 bases between them. The variable domain in full, with the rest retrieved from reference TRBV5-1 and TRBJ1-6, is KAGVTQTPRYLIKTRGQQVTLSCSPISGHRSVSWYQQTPGQGLQFLFEYFSETQRNKGNFPGRFSGRQFSNSRSEMNVSTLELGDSALYLCASSLTEIDSPLHFGNGTRLTVT.

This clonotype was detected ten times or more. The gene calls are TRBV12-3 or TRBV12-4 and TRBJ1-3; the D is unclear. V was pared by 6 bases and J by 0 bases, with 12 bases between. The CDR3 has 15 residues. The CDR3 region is CASRIGPSSGNTIYF. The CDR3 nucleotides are TGTGCCAGCAGAATCGGACCGAGCTCTGGAAACACCATATATTTT.

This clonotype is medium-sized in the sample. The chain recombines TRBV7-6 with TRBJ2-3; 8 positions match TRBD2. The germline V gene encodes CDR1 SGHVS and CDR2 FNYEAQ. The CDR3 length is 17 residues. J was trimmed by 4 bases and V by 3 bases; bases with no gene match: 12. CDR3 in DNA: TGTGCCAGCAGCTTTGCTAGCGGGCGCGTCGGGGCAGATACGCAGTATTTT. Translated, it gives CASSFASGRVGADTQYF.

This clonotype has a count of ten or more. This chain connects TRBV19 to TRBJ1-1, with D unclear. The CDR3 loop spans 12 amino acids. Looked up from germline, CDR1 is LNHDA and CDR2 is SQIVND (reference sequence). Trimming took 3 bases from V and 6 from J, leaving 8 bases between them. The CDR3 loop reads CASSIGRSEAFF. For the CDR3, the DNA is TGTGCCAGTAGTATTGGACGTTCTGAAGCTTTCTTT.

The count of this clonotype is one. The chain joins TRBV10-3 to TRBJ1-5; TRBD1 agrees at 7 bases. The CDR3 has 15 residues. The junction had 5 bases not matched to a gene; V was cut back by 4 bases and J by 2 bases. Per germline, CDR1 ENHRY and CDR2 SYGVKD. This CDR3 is CAISVGGEGNQPQHF. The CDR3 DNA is TGTGCCATCAGTGTAGGGGGCGAGGGCAATCAGCCCCAGCATTTT.

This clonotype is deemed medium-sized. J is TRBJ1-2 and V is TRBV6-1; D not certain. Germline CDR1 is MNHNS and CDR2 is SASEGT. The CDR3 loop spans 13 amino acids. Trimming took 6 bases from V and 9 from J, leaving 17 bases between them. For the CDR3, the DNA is TGTGCCAGCAGGATCAGAGGTCTGGAGAGCTACACCTTC. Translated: CASRIRGLESYTF.

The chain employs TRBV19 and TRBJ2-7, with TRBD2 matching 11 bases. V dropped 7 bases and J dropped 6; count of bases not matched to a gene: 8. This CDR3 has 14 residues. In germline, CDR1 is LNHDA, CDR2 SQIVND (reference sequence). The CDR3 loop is CASTPAGTSGEQYF. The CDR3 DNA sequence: TGTGCCAGTACCCCTGCCGGGACTAGCGGCGAGCAGTACTTC.

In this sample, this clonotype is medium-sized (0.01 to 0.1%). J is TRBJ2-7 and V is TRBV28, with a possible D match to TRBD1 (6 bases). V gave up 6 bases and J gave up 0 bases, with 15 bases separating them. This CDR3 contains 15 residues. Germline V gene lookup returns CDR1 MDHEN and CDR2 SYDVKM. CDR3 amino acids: CASSPTGHSSYEQYF. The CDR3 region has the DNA TGTGCCAGCAGCCCAACGGGACACAGCTCCTACGAGCAGTACTTC.

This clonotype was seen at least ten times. CDR3 loop: CASSSRDRGNWIYGYTF. In nucleotides, the CDR3 is TGTGCCAGCAGTTCCCGGGACAGGGGGAATTGGATTTATGGCTACACCTTC. The V gene is TRBV28, the J gene TRBJ1-2; 11 bases fit TRBD1. Germline loops: CDR1 MDHEN, CDR2 SYDVKM. The CDR3 loop spans 17 amino acids. Trimming cost V 4 bases and J 5 bases; bases outside gene matches: 12.

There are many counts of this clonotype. For the CDR3, the DNA is TGTGCCAGCAGCTTAGCACTAGCGGGAGGTCGCGCAGATACGCAGTATTTT. Translation: CASSLALAGGRADTQYF. The V and J genes are TRBV7-2 and TRBJ2-3, with 12 bases that match TRBD2. This CDR3 spans 17 amino acids. V trimming: 0 bases; J trimming: 4 bases; junction bases outside the gene matches: 5. CDR1 and CDR2 (germline): SGHTA, FQGNSA.

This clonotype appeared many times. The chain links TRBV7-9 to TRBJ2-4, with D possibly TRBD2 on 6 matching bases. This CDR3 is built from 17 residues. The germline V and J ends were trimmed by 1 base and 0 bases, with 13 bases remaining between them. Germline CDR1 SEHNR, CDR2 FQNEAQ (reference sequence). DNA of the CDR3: TGTGCCAGCAGCTTAGGTGGGGGGAATATAGCCAAAAACATTCAGTACTTC. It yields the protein CASSLGGGNIAKNIQYF.

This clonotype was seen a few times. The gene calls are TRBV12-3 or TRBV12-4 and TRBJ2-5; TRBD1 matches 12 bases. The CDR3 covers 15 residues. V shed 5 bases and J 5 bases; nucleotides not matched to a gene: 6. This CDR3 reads CASSPGQGARETQYF. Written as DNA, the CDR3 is TGTGCCAGCAGTCCGGGACAGGGGGCCCGGGAGACCCAGTACTTC.

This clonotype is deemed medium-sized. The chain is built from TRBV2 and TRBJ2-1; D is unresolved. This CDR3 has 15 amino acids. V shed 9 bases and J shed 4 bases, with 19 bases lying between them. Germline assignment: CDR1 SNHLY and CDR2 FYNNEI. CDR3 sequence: CARGIGSLLYNEQFF. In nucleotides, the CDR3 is TGTGCCAGGGGAATAGGGTCCCTCCTTTACAATGAGCAGTTCTTC.

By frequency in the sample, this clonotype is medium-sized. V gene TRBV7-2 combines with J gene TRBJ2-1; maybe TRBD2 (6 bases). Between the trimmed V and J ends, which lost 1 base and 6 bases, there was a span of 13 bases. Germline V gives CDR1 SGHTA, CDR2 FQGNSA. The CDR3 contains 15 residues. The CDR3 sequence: CASSLGQGGTNEQFF. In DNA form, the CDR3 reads TGTGCCAGCAGCTTAGGACAAGGAGGGACCAATGAGCAGTTCTTC.

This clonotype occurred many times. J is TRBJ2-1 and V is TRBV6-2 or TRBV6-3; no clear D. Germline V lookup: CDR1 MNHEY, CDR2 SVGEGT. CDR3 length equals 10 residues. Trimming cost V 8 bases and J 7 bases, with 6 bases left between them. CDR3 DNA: TGTGCCAGCGCTAGAAATGAGCAGTTCTTC. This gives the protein CASARNEQFF.

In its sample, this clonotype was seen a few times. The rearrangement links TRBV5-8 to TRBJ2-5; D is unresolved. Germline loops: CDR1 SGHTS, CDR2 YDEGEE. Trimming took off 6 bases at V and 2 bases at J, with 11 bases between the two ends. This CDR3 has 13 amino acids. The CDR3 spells CASTREPQETQYF. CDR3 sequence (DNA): TGTGCCAGCACCCGAGAGCCGCAAGAGACCCAGTACTTC.

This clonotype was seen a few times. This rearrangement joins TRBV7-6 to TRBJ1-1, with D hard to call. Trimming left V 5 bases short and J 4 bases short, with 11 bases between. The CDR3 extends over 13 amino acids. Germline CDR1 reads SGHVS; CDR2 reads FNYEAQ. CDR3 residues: CASSHGPRTEAFF. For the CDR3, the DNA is TGTGCCAGCAGCCATGGTCCTCGCACTGAAGCTTTCTTT.

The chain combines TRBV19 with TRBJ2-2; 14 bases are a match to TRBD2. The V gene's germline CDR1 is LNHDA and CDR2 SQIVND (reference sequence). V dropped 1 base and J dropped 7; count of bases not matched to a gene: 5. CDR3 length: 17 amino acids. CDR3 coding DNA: TGTGCCAGTAGTATAGCGGGACTAGCGGGAGTGATCGGGGAGCTGTTTTTT. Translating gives CASSIAGLAGVIGELFF.

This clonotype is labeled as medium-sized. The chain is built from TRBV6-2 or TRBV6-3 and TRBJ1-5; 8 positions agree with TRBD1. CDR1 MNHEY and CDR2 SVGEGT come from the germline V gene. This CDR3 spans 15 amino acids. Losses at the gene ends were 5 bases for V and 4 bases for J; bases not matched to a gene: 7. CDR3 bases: TGTGCCAGCAGTACAACAGGGGGTCGGAATCAGCCCCAGCATTTT. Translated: CASSTTGGRNQPQHF.

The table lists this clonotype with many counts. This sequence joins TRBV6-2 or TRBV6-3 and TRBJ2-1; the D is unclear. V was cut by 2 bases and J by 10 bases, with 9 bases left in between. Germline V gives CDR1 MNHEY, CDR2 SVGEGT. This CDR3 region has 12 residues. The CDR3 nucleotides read TGTGCCAGCAGTTACGCGGCAGGAGAGCAGTTCTTC. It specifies CASSYAAGEQFF.